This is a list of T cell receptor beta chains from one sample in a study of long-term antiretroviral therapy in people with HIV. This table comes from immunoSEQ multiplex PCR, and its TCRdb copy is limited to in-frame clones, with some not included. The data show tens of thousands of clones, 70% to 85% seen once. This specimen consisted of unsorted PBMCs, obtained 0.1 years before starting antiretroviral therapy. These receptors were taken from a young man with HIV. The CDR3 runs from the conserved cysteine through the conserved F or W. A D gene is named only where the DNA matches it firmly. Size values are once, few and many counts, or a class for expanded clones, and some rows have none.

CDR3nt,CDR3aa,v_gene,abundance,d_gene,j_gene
TGTGCCATCAGTGACGGGACAGGGTCTCATGCCTATGGCTACACCTTC,CAISDGTGSHAYGYTF,TRBV10-3,NA,TRBD1,TRBJ1-2
TGTGCCAGCAGTGAATTTGGACGGAGCAATCAGCCCCAGCATTTT,CASSEFGRSNQPQHF,TRBV2,NA,NA,TRBJ1-5
TGTGCCAGCATTCCAGGGGCGGTCTTGAGGTACAATGAGCAGTTCTTC,CASIPGAVLRYNEQFF,TRBV28,NA,NA,TRBJ2-1
TGTGCCAGCAGTTTTCGGGGTTATCAGCCCCAGCATTTT,CASSFRGYQPQHF,TRBV27,NA,NA,TRBJ1-5
TGTGCCAGCAGTTATCACGGACTAGCGGTCAATGAGCAGTTCTTC,CASSYHGLAVNEQFF,TRBV6-6,NA,TRBD2,TRBJ2-1
TGTGCCAGCAGCTTGGGCACGGGGAACTCCTACGAGCAGTACTTC,CASSLGTGNSYEQYF,TRBV5-8,once,NA,TRBJ2-7
TGTGCCAGCGGAGGGAGGGGGGGCACTGAAGCTTTCTTT,CASGGRGGTEAFF,TRBV6-6,few,NA,TRBJ1-1
TGTGCCAGCAGTATGGGCGGGGCGAACCAAGAGACCCAGTACTTC,CASSMGGANQETQYF,TRBV6-6,NA,NA,TRBJ2-5
TGTGCCAGCAGCCGAGCCCAGACTAGCGGGGAAGAGACCCAGTACTTC,CASSRAQTSGEETQYF,TRBV4-2,once,TRBD2,TRBJ2-5
TGTATCCCGGCGACAGGGAGTATTCAAGAGACCCAGTACTTC,CIPATGSIQETQYF,TRBV6-4,few,TRBD1,TRBJ2-5
TGTGCCAGCAGCGAACTCGGAAACATTCAGTACTTC,CASSELGNIQYF,TRBV7-9,few,NA,TRBJ2-4
TGTGCTAGCAGCTTAGCTGGGGCCGGAGATACGCAGTATTTT,CASSLAGAGDTQYF,TRBV7-7,NA,NA,TRBJ2-3
TGTGCCAGCTGTGATGGACGCTATGGCTACACCTTC,CASCDGRYGYTF,TRBV6-6,once,NA,TRBJ1-2
TGTGCCAGCAGCCAGGGCTCCTTAGACCAGGACGGCGAGCAGTACTTC,CASSQGSLDQDGEQYF,TRBV5-4,NA,NA,TRBJ2-7
TGTGCCAGCACGGACCCGCAAGAGACCCAGTACTTC,CASTDPQETQYF,TRBV6-6,NA,NA,TRBJ2-5
TGTGCCAGCAACCAAGGGACAGAGTATAATTCACCCCTCCACTTT,CASNQGTEYNSPLHF,TRBV6-6,NA,TRBD1,TRBJ1-6
TGTGCCAGCAGTGAGGTCTTCTCTGGGGCCAACGTCCTGACTTTC,CASSEVFSGANVLTF,TRBV6-4,NA,NA,TRBJ2-6
TGTGCCAGCAGCCGGACAGGGGGCAATCAGCCCCAGCATTTT,CASSRTGGNQPQHF,TRBV2,NA,TRBD1,TRBJ1-5
TGTGCCAGCAGCTCGGACCCCTCCTACAATGAGCAGTTCTTC,CASSSDPSYNEQFF,TRBV7-2,NA,NA,TRBJ2-1
TGCGCCAGCAGCCTCCATTCGCAGGAGGGGGATCAGTTCTTC,CASSLHSQEGDQFF,TRBV4-1,NA,NA,TRBJ2-1
TGTGCCAGCAGTTTACCGAGACGGGCTAGAGGTGTATCGGGCACTGAAGCTTTCTTT,CASSLPRRARGVSGTEAFF,TRBV28,NA,NA,TRBJ1-1
TGCGCCAGCAGCCAAGAGTGGGGTCGCACCGGGGAGCTGTTTTTT,CASSQEWGRTGELFF,TRBV4-3,NA,NA,TRBJ2-2
TGTGCCAGCAGCGCCGGGACAGGCTCTAGCACAGATACGCAGTATTTT,CASSAGTGSSTDTQYF,TRBV2,few,TRBD1,TRBJ2-3
TGTGCCCGAAAAAGTGGCGATGAGCAGTTCTTC,CARKSGDEQFF,TRBV30,NA,NA,TRBJ2-1
TGTGCCTGGACCGCTCGAAGTCGGCGCCCCGTCCAAGAGACCCAGTACTTC,CAWTARSRRPVQETQYF,TRBV30,NA,NA,TRBJ2-5